These 18 T cell receptor beta chains were sequenced from one sample in a study of OX40 agonist ivuxolimab in advanced cancers. Profiled with immunoSEQ multiplex PCR; TCRdb holds only in-frame clones, not every one. The table lists 44,000 or so clones, 88% of them singletons. This specimen was CD4+ or CD8+ T cells sorted from blood, taken in a trial of the OX40 agonist ivuxolimab. These receptors all stem from an adult with an advanced solid tumor such as melanoma, head and neck, liver or kidney cancer.

The gene calls are TRBV15 and TRBJ1-5; the D gene is possibly TRBD1 (5 bases). The V end was cut by 5 bases, the J end by 3 bases, with 17 bases between. The CDR3 covers 16 residues. Germline V CDR1 and CDR2: LNHNV, YYDKDF (reference sequence). The CDR3 nucleotides read TGTGCCACCAGCGGTGGTTTAGGGACGGTCAATCAGCCCCAGCATTTT. This gives the protein CATSGGLGTVNQPQHF. The full variable domain, its missing parts supplied by reference TRBV15 and TRBJ1-5, is DAMVIQNPRYQVTQFGKPVTLSCSQTLNHNVMYWYQQKSSQAPKLLFHYYDKDFNNEADTPDNFQSRRPNTSFCFLDIRSPGLGDTAMYLCATSGGLGTVNQPQHFGDGTRLSIL.

Regarding this clone: An end of the junction does not agree with germline; a read error may underlie this. The sample holds other DNA sequences that translate to the same CDR3. The chain links TRBV20-1 to TRBJ2-3; unclear D gene. Per germline, CDR1 DFQATT and CDR2 SNEGSKA (reference sequence). The CDR3 covers 11 residues. The CDR3 bases are TGCAGCGCTAGATGGTCGTATACGCAGTATTTT. Its translation is CSARWSYTQYF.

This clone was observed a handful of times. The genes are TRBV2 and TRBJ1-2, with TRBD1 identical over 7 bases. This CDR3 comprises 13 residues. The germline V gene encodes CDR1 SNHLY and CDR2 FYNNEI. Losses at the gene ends were 3 bases for V and 13 bases for J; bases not matched to a gene: 11. The CDR3 nucleotides read TGTGCCAGCAGTGACAGGGGGGTCCCCTATCGCACCTTC. Its protein product is CASSDRGVPYRTF. Filled out from reference TRBV2 and TRBJ1-2, the complete variable domain reads EPEVTQTPSHQVTQMGQEVILRCVPISNHLYFYWYRQILGQKVEFLVSFYNNEISEKSEIFDDQFSVERPDGSNFTLKIRSTKLEDSAMYFCASSDRGVPYRTFGSGTRLTVV.

In its sample, this clone was seen once. The genes are TRBV7-3 and TRBJ2-5, with D perhaps TRBD1 (5 bases). The CDR3 totals 14 residues. The V gene lost 5 bases and the J gene lost 5 bases, with 15 bases spanning the gap. The germline gives CDR1 SGHTA, CDR2 FQGTGA. The CDR3 sequence is CASSQGHSSETQYF. In DNA, the CDR3 is TGTGCCAGCAGCCAAGGACACTCCTCGGAGACCCAGTACTTC.

CDR3 loop: CSLGGYTF. The CDR3 DNA sequence: TGCAGCCTAGGGGGCTACACCTTC. The V and J genes are TRBV29-1 and TRBJ1-2, with D unclear. CDR1 and CDR2 (germline): SQVTM, ANQGSEA. V was trimmed by 8 bases and J by 8 bases, leaving 6 bases between them. This CDR3 has 8 amino acids.

The genes are TRBV28 and TRBJ2-6; 8 bases agree with TRBD1. Germline V CDR1 and CDR2: MDHEN, SYDVKM. The CDR3 covers 19 residues. After removal of 3 bases from V and 4 bases from J, the junction contained 14 bases not matched to a gene. The CDR3 nucleotides are TGTGCCAGCAGTTTTGTTGGACAGGGTATTGGGTCCGGGGCCAACGTCCTGACTTTC. Protein product: CASSFVGQGIGSGANVLTF.

The V and J genes are TRBV7-6 and TRBJ1-1; D is unclear. This CDR3 spans 12 amino acids. Looked up from germline, CDR1 is SGHVS and CDR2 is FNYEAQ. Deletions cut 5 bases from V and 7 bases from J, with 11 bases between. The CDR3 nucleotides are TGTGCCAGCAGCCCGTCCGGGGTTGAAGCTTTCTTT. Its translation is CASSPSGVEAFF.

This clone was seen only a few times. This chain connects TRBV4-1 to TRBJ1-6, with D possibly being TRBD1 (5 bases). This CDR3 has 16 residues. Between the trimmed V and J ends, which lost 1 base and 9 bases, there was a span of 16 bases. Germline assignment: CDR1 MGHRA and CDR2 YSYEKL. The CDR3 nucleotides read TGCGCCAGCAGCCAAGTGTGGGCTTTAGGGACTTCACCCCTCCACTTT. Translated: CASSQVWALGTSPLHF.

The CDR3 DNA reads TGTGCCAGCAGTTCCGGGGGGGGAGAGGGCAAAAACATTCAGTACTTC. It translates to CASSSGGGEGKNIQYF. V usage is TRBV28 and J usage is TRBJ2-4; 8 bases are a match to TRBD2. V shed 4 bases and J 3 bases; nucleotides not matched to a gene: 8. The CDR3 covers 16 residues. The germline CDR1 and CDR2 sequences are MDHEN and SYDVKM.

V is TRBV2 and J is TRBJ1-4, with D perhaps TRBD1 (5 bases). CDR3 length: 14 amino acids. The germline V gene has CDR1 SNHLY and CDR2 FYNNEI. V was pared by 6 bases and J by 0 bases, with 8 bases between. The CDR3 DNA is TGTGCCAGCAGGGACACCTCAACTAATGAAAAACTGTTTTTT. Translating it yields CASRDTSTNEKLFF. Together with reference TRBV2 and TRBJ1-4, the CDR3 gives the full variable domain: EPEVTQTPSHQVTQMGQEVILRCVPISNHLYFYWYRQILGQKVEFLVSFYNNEISEKSEIFDDQFSVERPDGSNFTLKIRSTKLEDSAMYFCASRDTSTNEKLFFGSGTQLSVL.

The chain couples TRBV10-3 to TRBJ1-4, with D unclear. This CDR3 is built from 12 residues. Trimming cost V 10 bases and J 5 bases, with 11 bases left between them. Germline V gives CDR1 ENHRY, CDR2 SYGVKD. In DNA form, the CDR3 reads TGTGCCAACTCCCCCGAAAATGAAAAACTGTTTTTT. Residues: CANSPENEKLFF.

V usage is TRBV21-1 and J usage is TRBJ2-3; the table's D call of TRBD2 was not tested on the DNA. TRBV21-1 is a pseudogene segment. The CDR3 totals 15 residues. CDR3 DNA sequence: TGTGCCGTTCCGCTGGTGCGGGAGGGGGAAGATACGCAGTATTTT. It yields the protein CAVPLVREGEDTQYF.

The rearrangement links TRBV2 to TRBJ1-6; perhaps TRBD1 as D (5 bases). Trimming shortened V by 7 bases and J by 0 bases, and 13 bases separated the two germline ends. This CDR3 comprises 16 residues. Germline CDR1 and CDR2: SNHLY and FYNNEI. The CDR3 DNA follows: TGTGCCAGCACCCCAGGGTTTAGCTCCTATAATTCACCCCTCCACTTT. This sequence encodes CASTPGFSSYNSPLHF.

The V call is TRBV19, the J call TRBJ1-6, with D uncertain. Germline values: CDR1 LNHDA, CDR2 SQIVND (reference sequence). The CDR3 is made up of 15 amino acids. The V and J ends lost 3 bases and 7 bases respectively, with 13 bases between them. CDR3 amino acids: CASSIPGRINSPLHF. In nucleotides, the CDR3 is TGTGCCAGTAGTATTCCCGGCAGGATCAATTCACCCCTCCACTTT.

Only one count was recorded for this clone. The chain is built from TRBV4-2 and TRBJ1-1, with a weak D call TRBD1 (6 bases). The length of the CDR3 is 13 residues. V was cut by 6 bases and J by 4 bases, with 12 bases left in between. Germline lookup yields CDR1 LGHNA and CDR2 YNFKEQ. The chain's CDR3 is CASSNRVGTEAFF. In DNA form, the CDR3 reads TGTGCCAGCAGTAACAGGGTGGGCACTGAAGCTTTCTTT.

The chain uses TRBV19 and TRBJ2-3; unclear D gene. The germline V and J ends were trimmed by 3 bases and 2 bases, with 9 bases remaining between them. Germline V gene data show CDR1 as LNHDA and CDR2 as SQIVND (reference sequence). The CDR3 runs to 14 residues. CDR3 sequence: CASSMVRITDTQYF. In DNA, the CDR3 is TGTGCCAGTAGTATGGTCCGGATCACAGATACGCAGTATTTT. The entire variable domain, with the rest obtained from reference TRBV19 and TRBJ2-3, is as follows: DGGITQSPKYLFRKEGQNVTLSCEQNLNHDAMYWYRQDPGQGLRLIYYSQIVNDFQKGDIAEGYSVSREKKESFPLTVTSAQKNPTAFYLCASSMVRITDTQYFGPGTRLTVL.

The rearrangement joins TRBV6-6 to TRBJ2-3; perhaps TRBD1 as D (6 bases). V was shortened by 6 bases and J by 5 bases, with 9 bases between the two germline ends. Germline CDR1 reads MNHNY; CDR2 reads SVGAGI (reference sequence). This CDR3 comprises 12 residues. The CDR3 sequence: CASRKGEDTQYF. CDR3 nucleotide sequence: TGTGCCAGCAGAAAGGGGGAAGATACGCAGTATTTT.

The rearrangement joins TRBV7-6 to TRBJ2-5; TRBD2 agrees at 7 bases. V dropped 5 bases and J dropped 6; count of bases not matched to a gene: 12. The CDR3 is made up of 15 amino acids. The germline gives CDR1 SGHVS, CDR2 FNYEAQ. CDR3 sequence reads: CASSPGGPEVKTQYF. The CDR3, as DNA: TGTGCCAGCAGCCCGGGGGGTCCCGAGGTAAAGACCCAGTACTTC.